These 4 T cell receptor beta chains came from one sample sequenced in a study of blood T cell repertoires in COVID-19. TCRdb's copy holds only in-frame clones and misses some; the assay was immunoSEQ multiplex PCR. The table includes roughly 180,000 clones, roughly four fifths detected once. Input material: PBMCs or T cells enriched from blood (not recorded which). These receptors were obtained from a man aged 40-50 years who had recovered from COVID-19.

The J gene is TRBJ1-1, the V gene TRBV7-8; D unclear. From germline, CDR1 is SGHVS and CDR2 FQNEAQ. There are 13 residues in the CDR3. V gave up 4 bases and J gave up 1 base, with 7 bases separating them. The CDR3 region has the DNA TGTGCCAGCAGCTCTAGTGGGAACACTGAAGCTTTCTTT. Its protein is CASSSSGNTEAFF.

J is TRBJ1-1 and V is TRBV3-1 (or the pseudogene TRBV3-2); D remains unclear. The CDR3 is 13 residues long. Deletions cut 3 bases from V and 4 bases from J, with 9 bases between. Germline loops: CDR1 LGHDT, CDR2 YNNKEL (reference sequence). The CDR3 loop reads CASSQRDGTEAFF. The CDR3 region has the DNA TGTGCCAGCAGCCAGAGGGATGGCACTGAAGCTTTCTTT.

The chain has TRBV11-3 and TRBJ2-1, with D perhaps matching TRBD1 (5 bases). The CDR3 has 14 residues. V lost 2 bases to trimming and J lost 2 bases, with 7 bases between them. CDR1 and CDR2 from the germline V gene are SGHNT and YENEEA. This CDR3 is CASSLQGTYNEQFF. DNA for the CDR3: TGTGCCAGCAGCTTACAGGGCACCTACAATGAGCAGTTCTTC.

The chain links TRBV6-2 or TRBV6-3 to TRBJ1-6; no definite D call. Trimming shortened V by 0 bases and J by 8 bases, and 5 bases separated the two germline ends. From germline, CDR1 is MNHEY and CDR2 SVGEGT. The CDR3 covers 13 residues. CDR3: CASSYSRDSPLHF. The CDR3 nucleotides are TGTGCCAGCAGTTACTCGAGGGATTCACCCCTCCACTTT.